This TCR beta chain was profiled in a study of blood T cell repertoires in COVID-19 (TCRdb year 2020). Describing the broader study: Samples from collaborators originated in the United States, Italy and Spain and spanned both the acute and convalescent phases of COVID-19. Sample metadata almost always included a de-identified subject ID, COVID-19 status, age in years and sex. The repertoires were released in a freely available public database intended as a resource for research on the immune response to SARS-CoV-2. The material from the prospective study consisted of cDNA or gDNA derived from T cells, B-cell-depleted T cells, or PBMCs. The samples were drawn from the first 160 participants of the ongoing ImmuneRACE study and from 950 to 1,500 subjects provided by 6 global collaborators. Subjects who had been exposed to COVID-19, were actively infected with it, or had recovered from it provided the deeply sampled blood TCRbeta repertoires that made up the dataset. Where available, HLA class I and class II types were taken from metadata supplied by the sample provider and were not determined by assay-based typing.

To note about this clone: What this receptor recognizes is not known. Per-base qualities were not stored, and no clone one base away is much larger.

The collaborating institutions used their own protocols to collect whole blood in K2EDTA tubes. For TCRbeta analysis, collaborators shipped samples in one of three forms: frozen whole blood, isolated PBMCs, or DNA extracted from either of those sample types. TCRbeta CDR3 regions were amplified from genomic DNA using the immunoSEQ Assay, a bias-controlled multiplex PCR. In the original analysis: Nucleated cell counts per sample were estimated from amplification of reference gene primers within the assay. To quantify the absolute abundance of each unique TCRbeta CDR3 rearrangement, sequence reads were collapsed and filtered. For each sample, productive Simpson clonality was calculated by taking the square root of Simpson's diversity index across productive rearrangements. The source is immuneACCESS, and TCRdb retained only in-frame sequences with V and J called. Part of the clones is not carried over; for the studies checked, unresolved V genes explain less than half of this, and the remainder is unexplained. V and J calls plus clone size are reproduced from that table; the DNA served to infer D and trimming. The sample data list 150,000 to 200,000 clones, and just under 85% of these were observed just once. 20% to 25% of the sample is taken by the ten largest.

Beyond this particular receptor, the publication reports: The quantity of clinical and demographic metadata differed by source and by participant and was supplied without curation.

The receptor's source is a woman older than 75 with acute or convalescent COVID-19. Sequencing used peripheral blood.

The CDR3 in this case is CASSPRGDSTNEKLFF. The nucleotide sequence is given as TGTGCCAGCAGCCCCAGAGGGGACAGTACTAATGAAAAACTGTTTTTT. The chain couples TRBV7-9 to TRBJ1-4; TRBD1 matches 7 bases in the middle. The CDR3, from cysteine to phenylalanine, totals 16 residues. The entry retains the CDR3 DNA only, 48 bases that are in frame from base 1. The germline V gene (reference sequence) yields SEHNR for CDR1 and FQNEAQ for CDR2. From V the trimming removes 5 bases and from J it removes 2 bases, while the gene matches leave 8 bases of the junction unaccounted for.